These 29 T cell receptor beta chains came from one sample sequenced in a study of T cells after yellow fever vaccination. Each CDR3 protein is one row after TCRdb ran MiXCR on the 5' RACE reads. The sample gives just under 600,000 distinct CDR3 sequences, roughly 13% of which show up once; over 13% is in the top ten. The sample in question was PBMCs, obtained on the day of the yellow fever booster vaccination. The origin of the receptors is a man aged 30 to 45 who received the YFV17D yellow fever vaccine.

This clonotype was seen a handful of times. The chain uses TRBV12-3 or TRBV12-4 and TRBJ2-1; tentatively, D is TRBD2 (6 bases). Trimming cost V 6 bases and J 16 bases, with 22 bases left between them. This CDR3 region has 13 residues. In nucleotides, the CDR3 is TGTGCCAGCAGACCAAGCCCGATGGGGAGGAGTTTCTTC. Protein: CASRPSPMGRSFF.

This clonotype was detected ten times or more. V is TRBV2 and J is TRBJ2-3, with D uncertain. Trimming removed 7 bases from V and 2 bases from J, with 10 bases in between. In germline, CDR1 is SNHLY, CDR2 FYNNEI. The CDR3 runs 13 residues. The CDR3 here is CASKIDITDTQYF. In DNA form, the CDR3 reads TGTGCCAGCAAAATTGACATCACAGATACGCAGTATTTT.

The V gene is TRBV18, the J gene TRBJ2-5, with a possible D match to TRBD1 (5 bases). CDR1 and CDR2 from the germline V gene are KGHSH and LQKENI. Trimming left V 3 bases short and J 2 bases short, with 13 bases between. The CDR3 length is 15 residues. The chain's CDR3 is CASSPDRDNQETQYF. The DNA for the CDR3 is TGTGCCAGCTCACCTGACAGAGACAATCAAGAGACCCAGTACTTC.

This clonotype was seen only a few times. The CDR3 spells CATREQGNTEAFF. The CDR3, as DNA: TGTGCCACCAGGGAACAGGGGAACACTGAAGCTTTCTTT. The V and J genes are TRBV12-3 or TRBV12-4 and TRBJ1-1, with TRBD1 as a possible D gene (6 bases). The CDR3 has 13 residues. V was clipped by 10 bases and J by 1 base, with 13 bases between them.

This clonotype has more than one count but fewer than ten. This rearrangement joins TRBV20-1 to TRBJ2-4, with 9 nucleotides matching TRBD2. V lost 5 bases, J lost 7 bases, and 6 bases stayed unmatched. Germline V gene lookup returns CDR1 DFQATT and CDR2 SNEGSKA (reference sequence). This CDR3 region has 13 residues. CDR3 in DNA: TGCAGTGCTCACGGGACTAGCTCGAACATTCAGTACTTC. Translating it yields CSAHGTSSNIQYF.

This clonotype was seen many times. This rearrangement joins TRBV7-2 to TRBJ2-3, with 8 bases aligning to TRBD2. CDR1 SGHTA and CDR2 FQGNSA come from the germline V gene. This CDR3 is 17 amino acids long. Trimming cost V 1 base and J 7 bases; bases outside gene matches: 13. The CDR3 region is CASSLVGAGGMRNTQYF. DNA for the CDR3: TGTGCCAGCAGCTTAGTGGGGGCGGGAGGAATGCGAAATACGCAGTATTTT.

This sequence joins TRBV30 and TRBJ1-5; possible D gene TRBD1, 6 bases. Germline values: CDR1 GTSNPN, CDR2 SVGIG (reference sequence). The CDR3 loop spans 14 amino acids. Trimming removed 1 base at V and 1 base at J, with 8 bases between. CDR3 sequence reads: CAWSEGQSNQPQHF. The DNA for the CDR3 is TGTGCCTGGAGTGAAGGACAGAGCAATCAGCCCCAGCATTTT.

This clonotype was seen a few times. The chain combines TRBV2 with TRBJ2-1; 10 positions agree with TRBD1. CDR1 is SNHLY, CDR2 FYNNEI, per germline. The CDR3 covers 15 residues. J lost 4 bases, V lost 9 bases, and 9 bases had no gene match. CDR3 sequence (DNA): TGTGCCAGGAGAAAGACAGGGGGCAAGTACAATGAGCAGTTCTTC. It translates to CARRKTGGKYNEQFF.

V is TRBV12-3 or TRBV12-4 and J is TRBJ1-1, with D perhaps matching TRBD1 (5 bases). Trimming shortened V by 1 base and J by 10 bases, and 19 bases separated the two germline ends. The CDR3 totals 15 residues. CDR3 DNA sequence: TGTGCCAGCAGTTTAGGAGACACGACAGTTTTGTCAGCTTTCTTT. It translates to CASSLGDTTVLSAFF.

As regards this clonotype: At one end, the junction sequence differs from germline, possibly due to a read error. The chain is built from TRBV5-6 and TRBJ2-5; TRBD2 matches 8 bases. Per the germline V gene, CDR1 is SGHDT and CDR2 is YYEEEE. This CDR3 is built from 12 residues. CDR3 DNA sequence: TGTGCCAGCAGCTTGCAGACTAGCGATCAAACTTTC. Translated: CASSLQTSDQTF. The variable domain in full, with the rest retrieved from reference TRBV5-6 and TRBJ2-5, is DAGVTQSPTHLIKTRGQQVTLRCSPKSGHDTVSWYQQALGQGPQFIFQYYEEEERQRGNFPDRFSGHQFPNYSSELNVNALLLGDSALYLCASSLQTSDQTFGPGTRLLVL.

V is TRBV7-2 and J is TRBJ2-5; maybe TRBD2 (5 bases). The CDR3 contains 13 residues. V shed 0 bases and J shed 5 bases, with 7 bases lying between them. CDR1 and CDR2 from the germline V gene are SGHTA and FQGNSA. CDR3 protein: CASSLAEVETQYF. In nucleotides, the CDR3 is TGTGCCAGCAGCTTAGCGGAGGTGGAGACCCAGTACTTC.

This chain joins TRBV15 and TRBJ2-5; 10 positions match TRBD2. Trimming removed 5 bases from V and 4 bases from J; junction bases left unmatched: 7. The CDR3 length is 15 residues. Germline loops: CDR1 LNHNV, CDR2 YYDKDF (reference sequence). Here the CDR3 reads CATSLLSGRAETQYF. DNA of the CDR3: TGTGCCACCAGCCTTCTAAGCGGGAGGGCAGAGACCCAGTACTTC.

In its sample, this clonotype was seen a few times. The V and J genes are TRBV9 and TRBJ1-4, with TRBD1 matching over 8 bases. Germline V gene sequence: CDR1 SGDLS, CDR2 YYNGEE. CDR3 length: 16 amino acids. V lost 0 bases, J lost 6 bases, and 7 bases stayed unmatched. As DNA, the CDR3 is TGTGCCAGCAGCGTAGGCGCACAGGGGGTCTATGAAAAACTGTTTTTT. Translated, it gives CASSVGAQGVYEKLFF.

This clonotype has only a few counts. This sequence joins TRBV28 and TRBJ2-1, with 9 bases identical to TRBD1. This CDR3 has 16 residues. Germline CDR1 and CDR2: MDHEN and SYDVKM. The junction had 9 bases not matched to a gene; V was cut back by 6 bases and J by 3 bases. CDR3 DNA sequence: TGTGCCAGCAGCGCCTGGGGGGACAGGGACTACAATGAGCAGTTCTTC. It translates to CASSAWGDRDYNEQFF.

The chain links TRBV11-2 to TRBJ2-3; no clear D gene. This CDR3 is 16 amino acids long. The germline V gene has CDR1 SGHAT and CDR2 FQNNGV. Between the trimmed V and J ends, which lost 1 base and 0 bases, there was a span of 11 bases. Here the CDR3 reads CASSLVVGSSTDTQYF. CDR3 sequence (DNA): TGTGCCAGCAGCTTAGTGGTAGGCTCTAGCACAGATACGCAGTATTTT.

This clonotype was picked up a small number of times. This sequence joins TRBV6-2 or TRBV6-3 and TRBJ1-1, with D maybe TRBD1 (5 bases). There are 16 residues in the CDR3. Looked up from germline, CDR1 is MNHEY and CDR2 is SVGEGT. Trimming took off 0 bases at V and 2 bases at J, with 13 bases between the two ends. The CDR3 spells CASSYSKGTKNTEAFF. CDR3 DNA: TGTGCCAGCAGTTACTCGAAAGGGACGAAAAACACTGAAGCTTTCTTT.

This clonotype was found a few times. This chain uses TRBV20-1 with TRBJ1-2; no reliable D call. The CDR3 sequence is 12 residues long. Looked up from germline, CDR1 is DFQATT and CDR2 is SNEGSKA (reference sequence). V lost 4 bases and J 4 bases, leaving 10 bases between the germline ends. CDR3 nucleotides: TGCAGTGCTACGGGCAGCGGCTATGGCTACACCTTC. Protein product: CSATGSGYGYTF.

This clonotype has just a few counts. V gene TRBV6-1 combines with J gene TRBJ2-3; D ambiguous. Between the trimmed V and J ends, which lost 6 bases and 6 bases, there was a span of 13 bases. Germline V lookup: CDR1 MNHNS, CDR2 SASEGT. The CDR3 runs 13 residues. In nucleotides, the CDR3 is TGTGCCAGCAGGCAACCTGTTGGGGATACGCAGTATTTT. It codes for CASRQPVGDTQYF.

This clonotype was counted only a few times. The chain carries TRBV20-1 and TRBJ2-3, with 10 bases that match TRBD2. Trimming removed 7 bases from V and 4 bases from J; junction bases left unmatched: 11. This CDR3 spans 15 amino acids. Per germline, CDR1 DFQATT and CDR2 SNEGSKA (reference sequence). The CDR3 DNA sequence: TGCAGTGATCCTGGACTAGCGGAATTACCAGATACGCAGTATTTT. It encodes CSDPGLAELPDTQYF.

The chain carries TRBV5-4 and TRBJ2-7; 8 nucleotides align to TRBD1. This CDR3 spans 15 amino acids. The germline CDR1 and CDR2 sequences are SGHNT and YYREEE (reference sequence). V shed 1 base and J 2 bases; nucleotides not matched to a gene: 5. The CDR3 is CASSLNQGAAYEQYF. In DNA, the CDR3 is TGTGCCAGCAGCTTGAACCAGGGGGCAGCCTACGAGCAGTACTTC.

The sample holds a few counts of this clonotype. The chain couples TRBV21-1 to TRBJ2-1; the D call in the table, TRBD2, was not verified against the DNA. TRBV21-1 is a recognized pseudogene. This CDR3 spans 15 amino acids. CDR3 sequence reads: CASSRRLAAYNEQFF. As DNA, the CDR3 is TGTGCCAGCAGCCGCCGACTAGCAGCATACAATGAGCAGTTCTTC.

This clonotype was counted a few times. This chain links TRBV7-2 with TRBJ2-1; TRBD2 matches 11 bases. V lost 2 bases and J lost 5; bases outside the gene matches: 8. This CDR3 region has 17 residues. Per the germline V gene, CDR1 is SGHTA and CDR2 is FQGNSA. The CDR3 loop reads CASSLLSRLAGNNEQFF. The CDR3 bases are TGTGCCAGCAGCTTACTTTCGAGACTAGCGGGGAACAATGAGCAGTTCTTC.

The chain has TRBV29-1 and TRBJ2-3; 13 positions agree with TRBD2. The germline gives CDR1 SQVTM, CDR2 ANQGSEA. The J segment lost 5 bases and the V segment lost 6 bases, leaving 8 bases of the junction unmatched. The CDR3 extends over 15 amino acids. In nucleotides, the CDR3 is TGCAGCGTGCCACTAGCGGGAGGGCCACAAGATACGCAGTATTTT. It is translated as CSVPLAGGPQDTQYF.

This clonotype has a handful of counts. The chain links TRBV7-9 to TRBJ2-2; 9 nucleotides line up with TRBD1. The trim removed 6 bases at V and 6 bases at J, leaving 2 bases unmatched. This CDR3 comprises 13 residues. Germline values: CDR1 SEHNR, CDR2 FQNEAQ (reference sequence). CDR3 sequence: CASSNRGPGELFF. CDR3 DNA sequence: TGTGCCAGCAGTAACAGGGGGCCCGGGGAGCTGTTTTTT.

This clonotype was detected a few times. The J gene is TRBJ2-7, the V gene TRBV3-1; D is ambiguous. Germline V gene lookup returns CDR1 LGHDT and CDR2 YNNKEL (reference sequence). The CDR3 is made up of 14 amino acids. The ends were cut back, 1 base at V and 0 bases at J, with 7 bases in the middle. For the CDR3, the DNA is TGTGCCAGCAGCCAAGGGGTAAACTCCTACGAGCAGTACTTC. Amino acids: CASSQGVNSYEQYF.

This chain connects TRBV25-1 to TRBJ2-4, with 7 positions matching TRBD1. J lost 6 bases, V lost 3 bases, and 8 bases had no gene match. The germline CDR1 and CDR2 sequences are MGHDK and SYGVNS. CDR3 size: 15 residues. CDR3 amino acids: CASSEREGGSNIQYF. For the CDR3, the DNA is TGTGCCAGCAGTGAGCGCGAAGGGGGCTCAAACATTCAGTACTTC.

The sample holds many counts of this clonotype. This chain uses TRBV6-1 with TRBJ2-7; TRBD1 is a possible D gene (5 bases). Trimming shortened V by 5 bases and J by 3 bases, and 14 bases separated the two germline ends. The CDR3 loop spans 14 amino acids. The V gene's germline CDR1 is MNHNS and CDR2 SASEGT. The CDR3 reads CASSRIQRGYEQYF. CDR3 nucleotide sequence: TGTGCCAGCAGTCGGATCCAAAGGGGCTACGAGCAGTACTTC.

This sequence joins TRBV6-5 and TRBJ1-2; D is possibly TRBD1 (5 bases). Trimming removed 0 bases at V and 3 bases at J, with 8 bases between. This CDR3 has 14 amino acids. Germline V gene data show CDR1 as MNHEY and CDR2 as SVGAGI. DNA for the CDR3: TGTGCCAGCAGTTACTCGCGGGGGGACTATGGCTACACCTTC. This translates into CASSYSRGDYGYTF.

This clonotype was counted ten times or more. The chain carries TRBV6-5 and TRBJ1-3; 7 bases line up with TRBD1. Germline trimming cut 7 bases from V and 7 bases from J; bases unmatched to any gene: 1. Germline V gene lookup returns CDR1 MNHEY and CDR2 SVGAGI. The CDR3 runs 11 residues. CDR3 loop: CASKTGNTIYF. The DNA for the CDR3 is TGTGCCAGCAAGACAGGGAACACCATATATTTT.